This TCR beta chain appears in the sequencing data of a study of blood T cell repertoires in COVID-19. This table comes from immunoSEQ multiplex PCR, and its TCRdb copy is limited to in-frame clones, with some not included. The sample carries about 310,000 clones, under 90% recorded once. Germline values: CDR1 SNHLY, CDR2 FYNNEI. Trimming took off 2 bases at V and 6 bases at J, with 22 bases between the two ends. This CDR3 contains 17 residues. Individuals drawn from 24 US areas were roughly 18 to 100 years old. Cohort 3 recovery required two negative PCRs, clearance, or symptom resolution. The specimen was PBMCs or T cells enriched from blood (not recorded which). The rearrangement links TRBV2 to TRBJ1-1; no definite D call. This sequence was found in a man aged 55 to 69 who had recovered from COVID-19. CDR3 sequence: CASSEMAPRTAGSEAFF. As DNA, the CDR3 is TGTGCCAGCAGTGAAATGGCGCCCCGGACGGCGGGTTCTGAAGCTTTCTTT.